These 10 T cell receptor beta chains were sequenced from one sample in a study of blood T cell repertoires in COVID-19. Sequencing was performed with immunoSEQ multiplex PCR; in TCRdb, only in-frame clones are kept and a portion is missing. The table shows approximately 110,000 clones, with 69% occurring only once. Sequencing used peripheral blood. These receptors all come from a man aged 80 or over with acute or convalescent COVID-19.

This clone was seen a handful of times. The chain couples TRBV19 to TRBJ2-7, with a weak D call TRBD2 (6 bases). The ends were cut back, 4 bases at V and 4 bases at J, with 11 bases in the middle. CDR1 LNHDA and CDR2 SQIVND come from the germline V gene (reference sequence). The CDR3 is made up of 13 amino acids. CDR3 residues: CASSSGVGYEQYF. In DNA form, the CDR3 reads TGTGCCAGTAGTAGCGGGGTGGGATACGAGCAGTACTTC.

The V call is TRBV5-1, the J call TRBJ2-6; no firm D call. This CDR3 comprises 15 residues. The germline CDR1 and CDR2 sequences are SGHRS and YFSETQ. V was cut by 0 bases and J by 0 bases, with 4 bases left in between. CDR3 region: CASSLGASGANVLTF. The CDR3 nucleotides read TGCGCCAGCAGCTTGGGGGCCTCTGGGGCCAACGTCCTGACTTTC. The whole variable domain, remainder taken from reference TRBV5-1 and TRBJ2-6, is KAGVTQTPRYLIKTRGQQVTLSCSPISGHRSVSWYQQTPGQGLQFLFEYFSETQRNKGNFPGRFSGRQFSNSRSEMNVSTLELGDSALYLCASSLGASGANVLTFGAGSRLTVL.

This chain links TRBV7-9 with TRBJ2-5, with a tentative D call TRBD2 (6 bases). The CDR3 covers 16 residues. The V gene lost 1 base and the J gene lost 4 bases, with 16 bases spanning the gap. In germline, CDR1 is SEHNR, CDR2 FQNEAQ (reference sequence). In DNA, the CDR3 is TGTGCCAGCAGCTTAGGGGCGGGGCCAGACTTAGAGACCCAGTACTTC. Its translation is CASSLGAGPDLETQYF.

This clone was recorded only once. The chain links TRBV27 to TRBJ2-7, with 9 bases fitting TRBD2. The CDR3 totals 17 residues. The germline V gene has CDR1 MNHEY and CDR2 SMNVEV (reference sequence). V shed 0 bases and J 4 bases; nucleotides not matched to a gene: 10. CDR3 sequence (DNA): TGTGCCAGCAGTTTATCGGGACTTAGCGGGAGAGGATACGAGCAGTACTTC. Translating gives CASSLSGLSGRGYEQYF.

This sequence joins TRBV11-1 and TRBJ2-5; tentatively, D is TRBD1 (5 bases). V lost 2 bases to trimming and J lost 4 bases, with 8 bases between them. The V gene's germline CDR1 is SGHAT and CDR2 FQDESV (reference sequence). The CDR3 extends over 13 amino acids. The CDR3 reads CASSLRGAETQYF. In DNA, the CDR3 is TGTGCCAGCAGCTTACGTGGGGCAGAGACCCAGTACTTC.

V gene TRBV19 combines with J gene TRBJ1-5, with D possibly matching TRBD1 (6 bases). CDR1 is LNHDA, CDR2 SQIVND, per germline (reference sequence). The CDR3 loop spans 14 amino acids. V shed 5 bases and J shed 5 bases, with 13 bases lying between them. As DNA, the CDR3 is TGTGCCAGTAGTGCGGACAGCCCGGATCAGCCCCAGCATTTT. It yields the protein CASSADSPDQPQHF.

The chain couples TRBV9 to TRBJ1-6, with unresolved D. The germline V and J ends were trimmed by 5 bases and 8 bases, with 14 bases remaining between them. CDR1 and CDR2 (germline): SGDLS, YYNGEE. The CDR3 has 14 residues. Here the CDR3 reads CASRTEGVDSPLHF. As DNA, the CDR3 is TGTGCCAGCAGGACCGAAGGAGTGGATTCACCCCTCCACTTT.

The chain employs TRBV7-9 and TRBJ2-5; 7 nucleotides match TRBD2. The J segment lost 5 bases and the V segment lost 1 base, leaving 10 bases of the junction unmatched. This CDR3 is built from 16 residues. Germline V gene data show CDR1 as SEHNR and CDR2 as FQNEAQ (reference sequence). In nucleotides, the CDR3 is TGTGCCAGCAGCTTAGTTTGGACTAGAGACGGTGAGACCCAGTACTTC. This sequence encodes CASSLVWTRDGETQYF. The complete variable domain, with remaining parts taken from reference TRBV7-9 and TRBJ2-5, reads DTGVSQNPRHKITKRGQNVTFRCDPISEHNRLYWYRQTLGQGPEFLTYFQNEAQLEKSRLLSDRFSAERPKGSFSTLEIQRTEQGDSAMYLCASSLVWTRDGETQYFGPGTRLLVL.

This clone was seen once. The V call is TRBV4-3, the J call TRBJ2-4; possible D gene TRBD2, 6 bases. The germline V gene has CDR1 LGHNA and CDR2 YSLEER. Trimming left V 0 bases short and J 7 bases short, with 13 bases between. CDR3 length equals 15 residues. CDR3 in DNA: TGCGCCAGCAGCCAAGATTATACTAGCTTGAACATTCAGTACTTC. Protein sequence: CASSQDYTSLNIQYF.

The chain employs TRBV5-6 and TRBJ1-1; no clear D. This CDR3 comprises 15 residues. V was shortened by 0 bases and J by 6 bases, with 15 bases between the two germline ends. Germline V CDR1 and CDR2: SGHDT, YYEEEE. The CDR3 DNA follows: TGTGCCAGCAGCTTGGAGGTAGGGAGACAAGCTGAAGCTTTCTTT. Encoded protein: CASSLEVGRQAEAFF.